This is a list of T cell receptor beta chains from one sample in a study of CXCR3-negative and CXCR3-positive naive CD8 T cells. TCRdb re-called the 5' RACE reads; every CDR3 protein appears as one record, without DNA. In total, the table holds approximately 130,000 distinct CDR3 sequences. The sequencing input was naive CXCR3+ CD8+ T cells from blood. Receptors originate from a human donor in good health. Some clones in this sample may be carry-over from other donors' samples. CDR3s include the opening cysteine and the closing phenylalanine or tryptophan.

j_call	v_call	cdr3_aa
TRBJ2-1	TRBV7-9	CASSPRQGPDYNEQFF
TRBJ2-1	TRBV4-1	CASSGLYNEQFF
TRBJ2-3	TRBV28	CAIQRGQTTDTQYF
TRBJ2-7	TRBV19	CASSIGTGAYEQYF
TRBJ2-7	TRBV12-3/TRBV12-4	CASNGRLEDSYEQYF
TRBJ2-3	TRBV10-3	CAIHGGGTDTQYF
TRBJ2-7	TRBV9	CASSVASDAEQYF
TRBJ1-1	TRBV28	CASSYRGTNTEAFF
TRBJ2-2	TRBV3-1	CASSHGTGAANTGELFF
TRBJ2-1	TRBV7-3	CASRGTGLNEQFF
TRBJ2-1	TRBV7-3	CASSDTGAYNEQFF
TRBJ2-7	TRBV4-1	CASSQGVGSYEQYF
TRBJ1-6	TRBV7-2	CASSFQLRTGRFYSPLHF
TRBJ2-7	TRBV30	CAWSGTGYEQYF
TRBJ2-1	TRBV11-2	CASSLVSGGRAYNEQFF
TRBJ2-2	TRBV28	CASSLSAGGPNTGELFF
TRBJ1-2	TRBV27	CASSWRGTNYGYTF
TRBJ2-4	TRBV7-9	CASSLVFAGENIQYF
TRBJ2-2	TRBV27	CASSLFSGELFF
TRBJ1-1	TRBV7-9	CASSSILGVTEAFF
TRBJ2-3	TRBV7-9	CASSLGRQGAKDTQYF
TRBJ1-1	TRBV29-1	CSVVWGNTEAFF
TRBJ2-1	TRBV18	CASSPGLYSYNEQFF
TRBJ2-3	TRBV6-1	CASSETGLVTQTADTQYF
TRBJ2-1	TRBV5-1	CASSLARTGIVNEQFF
TRBJ1-1	TRBV29-1	CSVTGAGTGDTEAFF
TRBJ2-1	TRBV13	CASSLWGGNEQFF
TRBJ2-7	TRBV29-1	CSVEAWQGSYEQYF
TRBJ2-5	TRBV7-6	CASSHTGMWGQETQYF
TRBJ2-1	TRBV20-1	CSARLAGMMDEQFF
TRBJ1-4	TRBV27	CASSPGDQKLFF
TRBJ2-7	TRBV25-1	CASSADHGTVGSYEQYF
TRBJ2-2	TRBV20-1	CSATPYPTSFLDTGELFF
TRBJ2-7	TRBV7-6	CASSLGRYYEQYF
TRBJ2-1	TRBV5-1	CASSLVGTNNEQFF
TRBJ2-7	TRBV20-1	CSARGPPGTLYEQYF
TRBJ2-3	TRBV27	CASSAELAGGTDTQYF
TRBJ2-1	TRBV20-1	CSANGLAGVLGSYNEQFF
TRBJ2-1	TRBV2	CASRLPGANEQFF
TRBJ2-1	TRBV6-2/TRBV6-3	CAVGSYNEQFF
TRBJ2-5	TRBV28	CASNRGPGSRRELRRTQYF
TRBJ2-7	TRBV7-9	CASSLIGTGSGYEQYF
TRBJ1-2	TRBV4-3	CASSHMVSSEYGYTF
TRBJ2-7	TRBV28	CASSSPSGGLDEQYF
TRBJ2-1	TRBV29-1	CSVGGGTYNEQFF
TRBJ2-7	TRBV4-3	CASSQDRVGTYEQYF
TRBJ2-7	TRBV3-1	CASSLNPDSYEQYF
TRBJ2-3	TRBV7-2	CASSLRFGGSTDTQYF
TRBJ2-5	TRBV27	CASSLIGTQYF
TRBJ2-2	TRBV29-1	CSVVVGLANTGELFF